One sample yielded the 6 T cell receptor beta chains listed below, sequenced in a study of cytomegalovirus exposure and HLA in healthy donors. Libraries were prepared by immunoSEQ multiplex PCR; TCRdb keeps only in-frame clonotypes and omits some of them. The sample yields 250,000 to 350,000 clones, 88% seen once. Input material: PBMCs. These receptors all come from a man between 25 and 39 years old in good health and CMV-seronegative.

The CDR3 is CASSPGSEVLFYEQYF. The CDR3 coding sequence is TGTGCCAGCAGCCCGGGGTCAGAGGTCCTTTTCTACGAGCAGTACTTC. The chain joins TRBV27 to TRBJ2-7, with a possible D match to TRBD2 (5 bases). The CDR3 totals 16 residues. V shed 6 bases and J shed 3 bases, with 21 bases lying between them. Germline V lookup: CDR1 MNHEY, CDR2 SMNVEV (reference sequence).

Turning to this clone: Within the sample, other DNA sequences also encode this same CDR3. This sequence joins TRBV6-5 and TRBJ2-7, with TRBD1 matching 9 bases. Germline-derived CDR1 and CDR2 are MNHEY and SVGAGI. This CDR3 contains 13 residues. V was pared by 6 bases and J by 4 bases, with 4 bases of the junction left unmatched. This CDR3 is CASSRDRAYEQYF. Written as DNA, the CDR3 is TGTGCCAGCAGCCGGGACAGGGCTTACGAGCAGTACTTC.

The sample holds one count of this clone. The chain is built from TRBV5-5 and TRBJ2-7, with D possibly matching TRBD2 (6 bases). Germline V gene data show CDR1 as SGHKS and CDR2 as YYEKEE (reference sequence). The CDR3 has 13 residues. The V and J ends lost 4 bases and 4 bases respectively, with 12 bases between them. The CDR3 sequence is CASSSRAGYEQYF. In DNA, the CDR3 is TGTGCCAGCAGCAGCAGGGCGGGGTACGAGCAGTACTTC.

V and J are TRBV6-4 and TRBJ2-1; 7 bases fit TRBD2. CDR3 length equals 13 residues. In germline, CDR1 is MRHNA, CDR2 SNTAGT. With V trimmed by 4 bases and J by 9 bases, 6 bases remained unmatched. The CDR3 coding sequence is TGTGCCAGCAGTGTCGTGGGCGGGGGTGAGCAGTTCTTC. Translating gives CASSVVGGGEQFF.

This clone was recorded at least ten times. The V call is TRBV5-8, the J call TRBJ2-1, with unresolved D. The CDR3 is 15 residues long. From germline, CDR1 is SGHTS and CDR2 YDEGEE. The V gene lost 1 base and the J gene lost 5 bases, with 13 bases spanning the gap. The CDR3 is CASSLLAAANNEQFF. In DNA, the CDR3 is TGTGCCAGCAGCTTGCTCGCCGCGGCGAACAATGAGCAGTTCTTC.

The CDR3 bases are TGTGCCAGTAGATGGGAGACCTATTCACCCCTCCACTTT. Its protein is CASRWETYSPLHF. The rearrangement uses TRBV19 and TRBJ1-6, with D uncertain. This CDR3 has 13 residues. V was shortened by 6 bases and J by 8 bases, with 11 bases between the two germline ends. Looked up from germline, CDR1 is LNHDA and CDR2 is SQIVND (reference sequence).